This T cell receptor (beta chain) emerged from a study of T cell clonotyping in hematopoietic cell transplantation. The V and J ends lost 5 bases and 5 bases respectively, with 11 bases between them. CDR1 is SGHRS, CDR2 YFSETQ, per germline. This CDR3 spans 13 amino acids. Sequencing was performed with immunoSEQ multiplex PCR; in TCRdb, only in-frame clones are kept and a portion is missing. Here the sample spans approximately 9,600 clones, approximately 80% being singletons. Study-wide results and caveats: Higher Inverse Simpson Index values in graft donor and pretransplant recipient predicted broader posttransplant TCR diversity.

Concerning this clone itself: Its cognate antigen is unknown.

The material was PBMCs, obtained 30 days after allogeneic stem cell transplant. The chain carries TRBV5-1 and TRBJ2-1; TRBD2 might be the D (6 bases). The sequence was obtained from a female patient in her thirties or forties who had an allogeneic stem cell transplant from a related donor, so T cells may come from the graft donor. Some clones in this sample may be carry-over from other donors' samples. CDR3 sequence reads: CASSIWGDNEQFF. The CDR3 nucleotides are TGCGCCAGCAGTATTTGGGGGGACAATGAGCAGTTCTTC.